Listed here are 22 T cell receptor beta chains from one sample, sequenced in a study of blood T cell repertoires in COVID-19. Profiled with immunoSEQ multiplex PCR; TCRdb holds only in-frame clones, not every one. Among 220,000 or so clones, roughly 85% were seen once, and the ten largest hold around 3%. Source material: peripheral blood. The receptors were gathered from a middle-aged man who had recovered from COVID-19.

V is TRBV30 and J is TRBJ1-4, with D possibly being TRBD1 (6 bases). V was clipped by 1 base and J by 7 bases, with 13 bases between them. CDR3 length: 14 amino acids. Looked up from germline, CDR1 is GTSNPN and CDR2 is SVGIG (reference sequence). This CDR3 is CAWSGQVATEKLFF. The CDR3 DNA is TGTGCCTGGAGTGGACAGGTGGCTACTGAAAAACTGTTTTTT.

The chain links TRBV6-5 to TRBJ2-7; 10 bases match TRBD2. V was clipped by 7 bases and J by 4 bases; unmatched bases: 7. CDR1 is MNHEY, CDR2 SVGAGI, per germline. The CDR3 runs to 14 residues. For the CDR3, the DNA is TGTGCCAGCACAATTTCTAGCGGGAGTTACGAGCAGTACTTC. This encodes CASTISSGSYEQYF.

The chain carries TRBV6-1 and TRBJ2-2; TRBD2 aligns across 7 bases. The V gene's germline CDR1 is MNHNS and CDR2 SASEGT. The CDR3 has 15 residues. V was pared by 2 bases and J by 8 bases, with 8 bases of the junction left unmatched. CDR3 sequence (DNA): TGTGCCAGCAGTGAACCGGGACTAATGACTGGGGAGCTGTTTTTT. Its translation: CASSEPGLMTGELFF.

This chain links TRBV11-3 with TRBJ2-3, with 7 positions matching TRBD1. With V trimmed by 4 bases and J by 4 bases, 5 bases remained unmatched. There are 14 residues in the CDR3. The germline V gene encodes CDR1 SGHNT and CDR2 YENEEA. CDR3 in amino acids: CASSSYRGSDTQYF. In DNA, the CDR3 is TGTGCCAGCAGCTCTTACAGGGGTTCAGATACGCAGTATTTT.

This clone has more than one count but fewer than ten. The CDR3 region has the DNA TGTGCCAGCAGTAAAAGGGGTAGGCAGAACACCGGGGAGCTGTTTTTT. This translates into CASSKRGRQNTGELFF. The chain combines TRBV2 with TRBJ2-2; D may be TRBD1 (5 bases). Germline V gene data show CDR1 as SNHLY and CDR2 as FYNNEI. This CDR3 has 16 residues. Trimming stripped 5 bases from V and 1 base from J, with 14 bases between. Looking up the rest from reference TRBV2 and TRBJ2-2 gives the full variable domain: EPEVTQTPSHQVTQMGQEVILRCVPISNHLYFYWYRQILGQKVEFLVSFYNNEISEKSEIFDDQFSVERPDGSNFTLKIRSTKLEDSAMYFCASSKRGRQNTGELFFGEGSRLTVL.

V usage is TRBV4-1 and J usage is TRBJ2-3, with 7 bases lining up with TRBD1. The length of the CDR3 is 16 residues. Losses at the gene ends were 2 bases for V and 0 bases for J; bases not matched to a gene: 5. CDR1 is MGHRA, CDR2 YSYEKL, per germline. The CDR3 here is CASSQTRQGSTDTQYF. The DNA of the CDR3 is TGCGCCAGCAGCCAAACCAGACAGGGAAGCACAGATACGCAGTATTTT.

The chain uses TRBV5-5 and TRBJ2-1; TRBD2 aligns across 8 bases. The CDR3 spans 16 residues. V gave up 0 bases and J gave up 7 bases; unmatched junction bases: 9. The V gene's germline CDR1 is SGHKS and CDR2 YYEKEE (reference sequence). CDR3 amino acids: CASSLVPGGFGNEQFF. In nucleotides, the CDR3 is TGTGCCAGCAGCTTGGTGCCGGGAGGGTTTGGAAATGAGCAGTTCTTC.

The chain uses TRBV9 and TRBJ2-7; D is possibly TRBD1 (7 bases). Germline loops: CDR1 SGDLS, CDR2 YYNGEE. The CDR3 extends over 16 amino acids. The V end lost 4 bases, the J end lost 0 bases, and 17 bases lay between the germline ends. CDR3 sequence (DNA): TGTGCCAGCAGCCCCGCAGGAGGGGACAGCTCCTACGAGCAGTACTTC. As protein: CASSPAGGDSSYEQYF.

This sequence joins TRBV5-1 and TRBJ1-1; TRBD1 is a possible D gene (5 bases). This CDR3 has 15 amino acids. V was cut by 4 bases and J by 0 bases, with 13 bases left in between. Germline V gene sequence: CDR1 SGHRS, CDR2 YFSETQ. CDR3 sequence (DNA): TGCGCCAGCAGCCCAAGGGGTCCGGTGAACACTGAAGCTTTCTTT. Its translation is CASSPRGPVNTEAFF.

The J gene is TRBJ1-1, the V gene TRBV19, with D perhaps matching TRBD1 (5 bases). Germline CDR1 is LNHDA and CDR2 is SQIVND (reference sequence). The CDR3 totals 13 residues. V lost 3 bases and J 1 base, leaving 6 bases between the germline ends. This CDR3 reads CASSIRENTEAFF. The CDR3 DNA reads TGTGCCAGTAGTATCAGGGAGAACACTGAAGCTTTCTTT.

The chain recombines TRBV3-1 (or the pseudogene TRBV3-2) with TRBJ2-7, with a possible D match to TRBD1 (5 bases). The CDR3 is 14 amino acids. The V and J ends lost 4 bases and 2 bases respectively, with 12 bases between them. Per germline, CDR1 LGHDT and CDR2 YNNKEL (reference sequence). CDR3 sequence reads: CASSPDTSPYEQYF. The CDR3 DNA reads as TGTGCCAGCAGCCCGGACACCTCTCCCTACGAGCAGTACTTC.

The CDR3 nucleotides are TGTGCCAGCACCGGAGGACAGGGTCGTTCACCCCTCCACTTT. Translation: CASTGGQGRSPLHF. The rearrangement joins TRBV6-5 to TRBJ1-6; 8 bases match TRBD1. CDR3 size: 14 residues. The V and J ends lost 7 bases and 9 bases, in that order; junction bases with no gene match: 8. Germline CDR1 reads MNHEY; CDR2 reads SVGAGI.

The rearrangement joins TRBV10-1 to TRBJ1-4; D not resolved. The CDR3 runs 18 residues. Trimming removed 2 bases from V and 0 bases from J, with 16 bases in between. The germline gives CDR1 WNHNN, CDR2 SYGVQD (reference sequence). The CDR3 is CASSEPQRKQPTNEKLFF. The CDR3 region has the DNA TGCGCCAGCAGTGAGCCCCAAAGGAAACAGCCAACTAATGAAAAACTGTTTTTT.

The rearrangement joins TRBV7-2 to TRBJ2-7; 10 bases match TRBD1. CDR3 size: 15 residues. The germline gives CDR1 SGHTA, CDR2 FQGNSA. J was trimmed by 5 bases and V by 5 bases; bases with no gene match: 9. This chain's CDR3 is CASSAQGQGIHEQYF. Written as DNA, the CDR3 is TGTGCCAGCAGCGCCCAGGGACAGGGGATCCACGAGCAGTACTTC.

A single count supports this clone. The chain carries TRBV5-5 and TRBJ1-1, with a weak D call TRBD1 (6 bases). The germline V and J ends were trimmed by 3 bases and 5 bases, with 14 bases remaining between them. Germline V gene sequence: CDR1 SGHKS, CDR2 YYEKEE (reference sequence). This CDR3 contains 14 residues. The CDR3 DNA is TGTGCCAGCAGCTCTCCAGGGGAGGGGACTGAAGCTTTCTTT. This codes for CASSSPGEGTEAFF. Full variable domain (missing parts from reference TRBV5-5 and TRBJ1-1): DAGVTQSPTHLIKTRGQQVTLRCSPISGHKSVSWYQQVLGQGPQFIFQYYEKEERGRGNFPDRFSARQFPNYSSELNVNALLLGDSALYLCASSSPGEGTEAFFGQGTRLTVV.

This rearrangement joins TRBV27 to TRBJ1-6; D gene ambiguous. Germline assignment: CDR1 MNHEY and CDR2 SMNVEV (reference sequence). V was shortened by 3 bases and J by 9 bases, with 12 bases between the two germline ends. This CDR3 has 14 residues. The CDR3 is CASSFLQVSSPLHF. In DNA form, the CDR3 reads TGTGCCAGCAGTTTTCTTCAGGTATCTTCACCCCTCCACTTT.

Concerning this clone itself: This sample also contains other DNA sequences that code for the same CDR3. V and J are TRBV29-1 and TRBJ2-7, with 7 bases that match TRBD2. After removal of 2 bases from V and 1 base from J, the junction contained 2 bases not matched to a gene. The germline V gene has CDR1 SQVTM and CDR2 ANQGSEA. The length of the CDR3 is 13 residues. CDR3 loop: CSVETSVSYEQYF. The DNA of the CDR3 is TGCAGCGTTGAAACTAGCGTATCCTACGAGCAGTACTTC.

This clone has more than one count but fewer than ten. The chain is built from TRBV10-2 and TRBJ2-7, with D possibly matching TRBD1 (5 bases). The V end was cut by 7 bases, the J end by 2 bases, with 18 bases between. CDR1 is WSHSY, CDR2 SAAADI, per germline. The CDR3 consists of 15 residues. The CDR3: CASTIDSRVPYEQYF. In DNA form, the CDR3 reads TGCGCCAGCACTATCGACAGCCGAGTTCCCTACGAGCAGTACTTC.

The table lists this clone with a count of one. The sample carries other DNA sequences with the same CDR3. The CDR3 is CASSLRGSNYGYTF. The CDR3 DNA reads TGTGCCAGCAGTTTAAGGGGTTCTAACTATGGCTACACCTTC. The chain is built from TRBV27 and TRBJ1-2; tentative D call: TRBD1 (5 bases). This CDR3 is built from 14 residues. Germline V gene sequence: CDR1 MNHEY, CDR2 SMNVEV (reference sequence). The V and J ends lost 2 bases and 0 bases respectively, with 7 bases between them.

The chain is built from TRBV30 and TRBJ1-2, with 9 bases lining up with TRBD1. CDR3 length: 14 amino acids. The V gene end was trimmed by 2 bases and the J gene end by 7 bases; junction bases not matched to a gene: 8. Germline loops: CDR1 GTSNPN, CDR2 SVGIG (reference sequence). CDR3 region: CAWSPGTGSSGYTF. The CDR3 bases are TGTGCCTGGAGTCCCGGGACAGGGTCGTCTGGCTACACCTTC. Full variable domain (remainder filled in from reference TRBV30 and TRBJ1-2): SQTIHQWPATLVQPVGSPLSLECTVEGTSNPNLYWYRQAAGRGLQLLFYSVGIGQISSEVPQNLSASRPQDRQFILSSKKLLLSDSGFYLCAWSPGTGSSGYTFGSGTRLTVV.

V and J are TRBV12-3 or TRBV12-4 and TRBJ1-3; D possibly corresponds to TRBD1 (5 bases). Trimming pared 6 bases from V and 4 bases from J, leaving 10 bases between. The CDR3 is 13 amino acids. The CDR3 sequence: CASRGTKGNTIYF. The CDR3 DNA is TGTGCCAGCAGGGGGACTAAAGGAAACACCATATATTTT.

The gene calls are TRBV6-5 and TRBJ1-6, with D perhaps matching TRBD1 (6 bases). Germline lookup yields CDR1 MNHEY and CDR2 SVGAGI. Trimming left V 8 bases short and J 7 bases short, with 15 bases between. The CDR3 loop spans 14 amino acids. CDR3: CASWPGQTNSPLHF. In nucleotides, the CDR3 is TGTGCCAGCTGGCCGGGACAAACAAATTCACCCCTCCACTTT.